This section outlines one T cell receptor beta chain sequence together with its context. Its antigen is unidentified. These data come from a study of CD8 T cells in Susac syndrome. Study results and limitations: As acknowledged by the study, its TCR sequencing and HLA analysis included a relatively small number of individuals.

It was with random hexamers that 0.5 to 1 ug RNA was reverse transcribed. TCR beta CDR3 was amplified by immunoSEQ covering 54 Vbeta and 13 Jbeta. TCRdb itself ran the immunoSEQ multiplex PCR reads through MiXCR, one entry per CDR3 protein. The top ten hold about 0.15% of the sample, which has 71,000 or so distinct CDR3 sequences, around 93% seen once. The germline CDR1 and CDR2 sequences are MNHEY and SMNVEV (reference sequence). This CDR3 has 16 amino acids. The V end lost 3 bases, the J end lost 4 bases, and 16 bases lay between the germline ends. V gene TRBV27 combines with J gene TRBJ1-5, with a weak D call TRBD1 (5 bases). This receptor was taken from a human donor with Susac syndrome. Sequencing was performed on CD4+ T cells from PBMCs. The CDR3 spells CASSFWRGLRNQPQHF. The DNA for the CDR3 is TGTGCCAGCAGTTTCTGGAGGGGCTTAAGGAATCAGCCCCAGCATTTT.